The 20 T cell receptor beta chains reported below all come from one sample, sequenced in a study of T cells in Graves' hyperthyroidism and ophthalmopathy (dated by TCRdb to between 2018 and 2021). To prepare the library, multiplex PCR was applied. The instrument was an Illumina HiSeq 2000. TCR beta CDR3 regions were amplified from RNA transcripts. For the first round of RT-PCR on the TCR CDR3, the HTBI primer set was used together with the Qiagen OneStep RT-PCR kit. TCRdb reprocessing: public reads trimmed at Q25 with fastp, clones called with MiXCR, in-frame beta chains kept. One record per CDR3 amino acid sequence lists the most common genes and DNA. The table for this sample lists under 350,000 distinct CDR3 sequences; 21% of them were counted only once. 50% of the sample comes from the top ten. Material: blood. The source is a woman in her fifties or sixties with Graves' hyperthyroidism.

Points on this clonotype: A junction end diverges from the germline sequence, so it may reflect a read error. The V call is TRBV7-9, the J call TRBJ2-2; tentative D call: TRBD2 (5 bases). This CDR3 spans 14 amino acids. CDR1 and CDR2 (germline): SEHNR, FQNEAQ (reference sequence). CDR3 coding DNA: TGTGCCAGCAGCTTGGTGGGGAACACCGGGGAGCCGTTTTTT. This codes for CASSLVGNTGEPFF.

This clonotype was seen at least ten times. This sequence joins TRBV11-2 and TRBJ2-7; perhaps TRBD1 as D (5 bases). The germline gives CDR1 SGHAT, CDR2 FQNNGV. This CDR3 is built from 12 residues. V was shortened by 8 bases and J by 2 bases, with 10 bases between the two germline ends. CDR3 sequence (DNA): TGTGCCAGCCGCAGGGCAACCTACGAGCAGTACTTC. This translates into CASRRATYEQYF.

This clonotype was seen repeatedly, ten times or more. The chain is built from TRBV11-3 and TRBJ2-1; D is undetermined. Trimming took 3 bases from V and 0 from J, leaving 9 bases between them. The V gene's germline CDR1 is SGHNT and CDR2 YENEEA. The CDR3 consists of 15 residues. The CDR3 loop is CASSFHPSSYNEQFF. The CDR3 coding sequence is TGTGCCAGCAGCTTTCACCCATCCTCCTACAATGAGCAGTTCTTC.

The chain uses TRBV6-5 and TRBJ2-7; TRBD2 aligns across 7 bases. The V and J ends lost 0 bases and 1 base, in that order; junction bases with no gene match: 6. CDR3 length: 16 residues. Germline V gene lookup returns CDR1 MNHEY and CDR2 SVGAGI. CDR3 residues: CASSYSWEGTSYEQYF. DNA for the CDR3: TGTGCCAGCAGTTACTCATGGGAGGGAACTTCCTACGAGCAGTACTTC.

This clonotype was recorded at least ten times. This chain links TRBV6-2 or TRBV6-3 with TRBJ2-4, with 9 positions matching TRBD1. Germline CDR1 MNHEY, CDR2 SVGEGT. The CDR3 has 17 residues. Trimming cost V 5 bases and J 1 base; bases outside gene matches: 9. The CDR3 DNA is TGTGCCAGCAGTGCCTACAGGGGGCTGAGTGCCAAAAACATTCAGTACTTC. The encoded protein is CASSAYRGLSAKNIQYF.

The chain couples TRBV27 to TRBJ2-7, with a tentative D call TRBD1 (6 bases). The CDR3 extends over 14 amino acids. V lost 9 bases and J 2 bases, leaving 17 bases between the germline ends. From germline, CDR1 is MNHEY and CDR2 SMNVEV (reference sequence). DNA for the CDR3: TGTGCCAGTTCTCAGGGGTCCAGGCCCTACGAGCAGTACTTC. Amino acid sequence: CASSQGSRPYEQYF.

The sample holds many counts of this clonotype. The rearrangement uses TRBV2 and TRBJ2-3; D gene unclear. The CDR3 has 15 residues. V lost 0 bases to trimming and J lost 2 bases, with 9 bases between them. Germline CDR1 is SNHLY and CDR2 is FYNNEI. The CDR3 here is CASSEAGIVTDTQYF. The CDR3 bases are TGTGCCAGCAGTGAAGCGGGAATAGTCACAGATACGCAGTATTTT. The full variable domain, its missing parts supplied by reference TRBV2 and TRBJ2-3, is EPEVTQTPSHQVTQMGQEVILRCVPISNHLYFYWYRQILGQKVEFLVSFYNNEISEKSEIFDDQFSVERPDGSNFTLKIRSTKLEDSAMYFCASSEAGIVTDTQYFGPGTRLTVL.

In the case of this clonotype: With a much larger clone just one base away, this may be a read error. The J gene is TRBJ1-1, the V gene TRBV7-6, with D tentatively TRBD1 (6 bases). CDR1 SGHVS and CDR2 FNYEAQ come from the germline V gene. CDR3 size: 15 residues. The CDR3 sequence: CASSLGTVLNTEVFF. CDR3 nucleotides: TGTGCCAGCAGCTTAGGGACAGTACTGAACACTGAAGTTTTCTTT.

This clonotype has at least ten counts. The CDR3 coding sequence is TGCGCCAGCAGCTTGGTTGGCGGGAGTGTCGAAAACATTCAGTACTTC. This codes for CASSLVGGSVENIQYF. The chain has TRBV5-1 and TRBJ2-4; 7 bases are shared with TRBD2. V was pared by 0 bases and J by 5 bases, with 8 bases of the junction left unmatched. In germline, CDR1 is SGHRS, CDR2 YFSETQ. The CDR3 has 16 amino acids. Based on the CDR3 plus reference TRBV5-1 and TRBJ2-4, the full variable domain is KAGVTQTPRYLIKTRGQQVTLSCSPISGHRSVSWYQQTPGQGLQFLFEYFSETQRNKGNFPGRFSGRQFSNSRSEMNVSTLELGDSALYLCASSLVGGSVENIQYFGAGTRLSVL.

This clonotype was found many times. The CDR3 here is CASSPLGQANEKLFF. CDR3 DNA sequence: TGTGCCAGCTCACCACTGGGACAGGCTAATGAAAAACTGTTTTTT. This chain uses TRBV18 with TRBJ1-4, with 8 bases aligning to TRBD1. The CDR3 has 15 residues. Germline lookup yields CDR1 KGHSH and CDR2 LQKENI. V was clipped by 1 base and J by 3 bases; unmatched bases: 1.

This clonotype was picked up one time. V and J are TRBV12-3 or TRBV12-4 and TRBJ2-1, with D perhaps matching TRBD1 or TRBD2 (5 bases each). Trimming pared 4 bases from V and 7 bases from J, leaving 17 bases between. The CDR3 has 15 amino acids. The CDR3 DNA is TGTGCCAGCAGTTGGGCTTTATCGGGGCGGAATGAGCAGTTCTTC. This translates into CASSWALSGRNEQFF.

This clonotype has more than one count but fewer than ten. The rearrangement uses TRBV28 and TRBJ1-5, with a tentative D call TRBD1 (6 bases). Germline values: CDR1 MDHEN, CDR2 SYDVKM. CDR3 length: 13 residues. Trimming took off 5 bases at V and 9 bases at J, with 14 bases between the two ends. The CDR3 spells CASSLLGQSPQHF. CDR3 bases: TGTGCCAGCAGTCTCCTTGGACAGTCGCCCCAGCATTTT.

The V gene is TRBV7-9, the J gene TRBJ1-2, with D tentatively TRBD1 (5 bases). Per the germline V gene, CDR1 is SEHNR and CDR2 is FQNEAQ (reference sequence). This CDR3 spans 16 amino acids. V was clipped by 2 bases and J by 3 bases, with 16 bases between them. The CDR3 coding sequence is TGTGCCAGCAGCTTAATGGGCCAGGGTTACGACTATGGCTACACCTTC. This translates into CASSLMGQGYDYGYTF.

The chain links TRBV6-9 to TRBJ2-2; D not certain. The CDR3 runs 16 residues. Germline V CDR1 and CDR2: MNHGY, SVAAGI. V lost 0 bases, J lost 6 bases, and 14 bases lay in between. CDR3 in amino acids: CASSYSGLESSGELFF. The CDR3 nucleotides read TGTGCCAGCAGTTATTCCGGGCTAGAAAGTTCCGGGGAGCTGTTTTTT.

This clonotype was picked up many times. The chain employs TRBV7-9 and TRBJ1-6; D is ambiguous. CDR3 length: 14 amino acids. Germline-derived CDR1 and CDR2 are SEHNR and FQNEAQ (reference sequence). Trimming took off 0 bases at V and 7 bases at J, with 7 bases between the two ends. The CDR3 DNA reads TGTGCCAGCAGCTTAGCTGGGGAGAATTCACCCCTCCACTTT. Protein: CASSLAGENSPLHF. Filled out from reference TRBV7-9 and TRBJ1-6, the complete variable domain reads DTGVSQNPRHKITKRGQNVTFRCDPISEHNRLYWYRQTLGQGPEFLTYFQNEAQLEKSRLLSDRFSAERPKGSFSTLEIQRTEQGDSAMYLCASSLAGENSPLHFGNGTRLTVT.

This clonotype was recorded many times. V and J are TRBV30 and TRBJ1-4; D uncertain. V lost 3 bases and J lost 6, with 11 bases in between. CDR1 is GTSNPN and CDR2 is SVGIG in the germline V gene (reference sequence). The CDR3 consists of 13 residues. The CDR3 protein is CAWRTSLDEKLFF. The CDR3, as DNA: TGTGCCTGGAGAACGAGTCTTGATGAAAAACTGTTTTTT.

CDR3 sequence (DNA): TGCAGTGCTAGAATCTCAGGGGTTGGGCACACTGAAGCTTTCTTT. This codes for CSARISGVGHTEAFF. The V and J genes are TRBV20-1 and TRBJ1-1; TRBD1 is a possible D gene (6 bases). V was trimmed by 2 bases and J by 3 bases, leaving 16 bases between them. The germline V gene encodes CDR1 DFQATT and CDR2 SNEGSKA (reference sequence). This CDR3 is built from 15 residues.

This clonotype has only a few counts. The rearrangement links TRBV28 to TRBJ2-1; 8 bases agree with TRBD1. Trimming at V came to 5 bases and at J to 4 bases, leaving 7 bases not matched to a gene. Germline CDR1 and CDR2: MDHEN and SYDVKM. This CDR3 region has 15 residues. Here the CDR3 DNA reads TGTGCCAGCAGTGCGGACAGGGAATTATACAATGAGCAGTTCTTC. This codes for CASSADRELYNEQFF. Combining the CDR3 with reference TRBV28 and TRBJ2-1 gives the whole variable domain DVKVTQSSRYLVKRTGEKVFLECVQDMDHENMFWYRQDPGLGLRLIYFSYDVKMKEKGDIPEGYSVSREKKERFSLILESASTNQTSMYLCASSADRELYNEQFFGPGTRLTVL.

This clonotype was recorded many times. The genes are TRBV28 and TRBJ2-1; 11 nucleotides match TRBD2. Germline V gene lookup returns CDR1 MDHEN and CDR2 SYDVKM. The CDR3 contains 16 residues. Trimming removed 5 bases from V and 4 bases from J; junction bases left unmatched: 7. The CDR3 DNA is TGTGCCAGCAGTATGATAGCGGGAGGGATATACAATGAGCAGTTCTTC. It specifies CASSMIAGGIYNEQFF.

This clonotype was detected ten times or more. V gene TRBV18 combines with J gene TRBJ2-1, with TRBD2 identical over 11 bases. The V and J ends lost 6 bases and 7 bases, in that order; junction bases with no gene match: 8. CDR3 size: 15 residues. Germline V gives CDR1 KGHSH, CDR2 LQKENI. The CDR3 bases are TGTGCCAGCTCGCAGACTAGCGGGGCTGGGAATGAGCAGTTCTTC. Its translation: CASSQTSGAGNEQFF.